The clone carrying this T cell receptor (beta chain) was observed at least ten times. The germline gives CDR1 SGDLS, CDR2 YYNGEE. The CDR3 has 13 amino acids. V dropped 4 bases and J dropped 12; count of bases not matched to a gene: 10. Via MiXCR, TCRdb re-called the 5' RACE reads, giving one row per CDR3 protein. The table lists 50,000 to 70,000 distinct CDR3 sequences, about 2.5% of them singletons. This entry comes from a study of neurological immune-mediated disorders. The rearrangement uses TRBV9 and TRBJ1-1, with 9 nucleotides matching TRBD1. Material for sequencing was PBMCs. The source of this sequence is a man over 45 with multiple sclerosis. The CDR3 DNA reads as TGTGCCAGCAGCCCCCGGGACAGGGATCTGACTTTCTTT. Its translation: CASSPRDRDLTFF.